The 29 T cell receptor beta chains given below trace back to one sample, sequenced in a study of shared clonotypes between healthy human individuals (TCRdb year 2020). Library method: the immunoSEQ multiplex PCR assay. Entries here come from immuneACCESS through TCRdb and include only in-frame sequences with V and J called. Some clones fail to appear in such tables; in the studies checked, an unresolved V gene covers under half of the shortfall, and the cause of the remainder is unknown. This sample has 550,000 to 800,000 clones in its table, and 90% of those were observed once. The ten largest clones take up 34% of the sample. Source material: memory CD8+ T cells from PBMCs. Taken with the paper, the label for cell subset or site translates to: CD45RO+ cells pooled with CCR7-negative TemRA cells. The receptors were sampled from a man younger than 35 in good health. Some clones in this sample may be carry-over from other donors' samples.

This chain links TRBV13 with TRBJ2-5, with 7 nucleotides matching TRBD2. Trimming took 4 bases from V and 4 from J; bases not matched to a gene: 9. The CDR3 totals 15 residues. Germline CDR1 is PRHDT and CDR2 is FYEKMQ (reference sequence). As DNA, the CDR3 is TGTGCCAGCAGCTCTAGCGGCTGGGTTGGAGAGACCCAGTACTTC. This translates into CASSSSGWVGETQYF.

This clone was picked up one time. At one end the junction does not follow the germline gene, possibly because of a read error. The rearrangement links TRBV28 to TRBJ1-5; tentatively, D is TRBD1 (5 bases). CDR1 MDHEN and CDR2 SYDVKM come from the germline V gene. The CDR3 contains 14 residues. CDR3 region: CASSFRERIGRFDF. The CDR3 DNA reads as TGTGCCAGCAGTTTCAGGGAAAGGATAGGCAGATTCGATTTT.

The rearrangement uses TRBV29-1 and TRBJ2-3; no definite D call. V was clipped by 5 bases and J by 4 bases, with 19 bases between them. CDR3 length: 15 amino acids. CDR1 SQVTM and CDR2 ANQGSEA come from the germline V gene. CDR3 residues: CSVLGVGSPPDTQYF. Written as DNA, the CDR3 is TGCAGCGTTCTCGGCGTGGGCAGTCCCCCAGATACGCAGTATTTT.

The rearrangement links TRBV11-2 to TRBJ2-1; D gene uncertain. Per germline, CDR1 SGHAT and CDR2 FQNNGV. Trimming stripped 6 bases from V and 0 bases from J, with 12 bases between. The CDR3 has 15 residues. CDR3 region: CASRLGVSSYNEQFF. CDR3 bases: TGTGCCAGCAGACTCGGCGTTAGCTCCTACAATGAGCAGTTCTTC.

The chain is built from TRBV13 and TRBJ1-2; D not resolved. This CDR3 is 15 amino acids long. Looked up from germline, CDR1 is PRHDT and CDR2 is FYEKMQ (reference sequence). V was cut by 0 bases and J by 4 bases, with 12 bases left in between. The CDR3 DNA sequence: TGTGCCAGCAGCTTAGGAGTCAGTTTAATCTATGGCTACACCTTC. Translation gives CASSLGVSLIYGYTF.

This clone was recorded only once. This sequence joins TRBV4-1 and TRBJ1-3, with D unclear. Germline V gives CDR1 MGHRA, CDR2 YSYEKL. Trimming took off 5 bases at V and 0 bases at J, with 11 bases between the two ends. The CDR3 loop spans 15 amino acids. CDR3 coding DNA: TGCGCCAGCAGCGGGCGGGATCCCTCTGGAAACACCATATATTTT. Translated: CASSGRDPSGNTIYF.

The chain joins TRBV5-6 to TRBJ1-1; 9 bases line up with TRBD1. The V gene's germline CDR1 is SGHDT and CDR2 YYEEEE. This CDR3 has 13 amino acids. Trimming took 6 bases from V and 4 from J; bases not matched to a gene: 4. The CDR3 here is CASTLTGGTEAFF. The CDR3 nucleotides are TGTGCCAGCACCCTGACAGGGGGCACTGAAGCTTTCTTT.

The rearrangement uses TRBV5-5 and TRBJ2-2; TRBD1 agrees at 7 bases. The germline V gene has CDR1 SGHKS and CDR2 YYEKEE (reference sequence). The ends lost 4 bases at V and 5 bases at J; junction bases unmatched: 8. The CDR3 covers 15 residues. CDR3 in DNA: TGTGCCAGCAGCACGGAGACAGGGAGAACCGGGGAGCTGTTTTTT. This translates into CASSTETGRTGELFF.

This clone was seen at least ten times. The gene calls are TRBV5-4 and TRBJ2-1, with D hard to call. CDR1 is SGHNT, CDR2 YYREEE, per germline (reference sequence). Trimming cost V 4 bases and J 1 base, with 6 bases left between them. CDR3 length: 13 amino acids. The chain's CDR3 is CASSPRSYNEQFF. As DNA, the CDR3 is TGTGCCAGCAGCCCGAGGTCCTACAATGAGCAGTTCTTC.

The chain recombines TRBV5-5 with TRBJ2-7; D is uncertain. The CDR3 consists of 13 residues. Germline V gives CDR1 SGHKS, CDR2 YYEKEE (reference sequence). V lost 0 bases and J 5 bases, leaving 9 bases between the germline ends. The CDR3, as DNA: TGTGCCAGCAGCTTGGAATTGGTCGACGAGCAGTACTTC. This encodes CASSLELVDEQYF.

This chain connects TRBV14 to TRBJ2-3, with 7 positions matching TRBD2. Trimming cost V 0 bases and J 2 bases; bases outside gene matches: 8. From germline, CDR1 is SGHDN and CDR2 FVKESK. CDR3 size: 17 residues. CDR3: CASSQDSTSYVTDTQYF. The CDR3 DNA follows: TGTGCCAGCAGCCAAGATTCGACTAGCTATGTCACAGATACGCAGTATTTT.

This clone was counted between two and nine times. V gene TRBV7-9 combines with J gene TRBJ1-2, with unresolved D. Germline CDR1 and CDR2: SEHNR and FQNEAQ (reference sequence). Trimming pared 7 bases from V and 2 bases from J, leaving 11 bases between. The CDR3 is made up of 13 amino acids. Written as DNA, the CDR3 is TGTGCCAGCACCGGAGGCGCGAACTATGGCTACACCTTC. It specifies CASTGGANYGYTF.

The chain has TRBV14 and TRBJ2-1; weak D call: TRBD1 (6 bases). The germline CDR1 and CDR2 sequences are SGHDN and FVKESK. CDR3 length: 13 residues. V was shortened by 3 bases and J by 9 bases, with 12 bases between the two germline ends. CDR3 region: CASSHFRGGEQFF. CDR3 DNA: TGTGCCAGCAGCCACTTCAGAGGGGGTGAGCAGTTCTTC.

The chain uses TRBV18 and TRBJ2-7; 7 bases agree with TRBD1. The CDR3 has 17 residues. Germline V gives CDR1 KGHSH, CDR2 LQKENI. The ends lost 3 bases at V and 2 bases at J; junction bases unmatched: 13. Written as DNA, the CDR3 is TGTGCCAGCTCACCCAGTCTCGTATGGGACAGACCCTACGAGCAGTACTTC. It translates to CASSPSLVWDRPYEQYF. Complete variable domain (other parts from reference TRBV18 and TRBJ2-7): NAGVMQNPRHLVRRRGQEARLRCSPMKGHSHVYWYRQLPEEGLKFMVYLQKENIIDESGMPKERFSAEFPKEGPSILRIQQVVRGDSAAYFCASSPSLVWDRPYEQYFGPGTRLTVT.

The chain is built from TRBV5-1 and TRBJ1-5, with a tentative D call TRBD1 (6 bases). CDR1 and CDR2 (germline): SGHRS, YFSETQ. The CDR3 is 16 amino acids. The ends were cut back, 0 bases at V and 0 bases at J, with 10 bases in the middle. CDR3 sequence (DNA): TGCGCCAGCAGCTTGGGACCGGGACATAGCAATCAGCCCCAGCATTTT. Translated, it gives CASSLGPGHSNQPQHF.

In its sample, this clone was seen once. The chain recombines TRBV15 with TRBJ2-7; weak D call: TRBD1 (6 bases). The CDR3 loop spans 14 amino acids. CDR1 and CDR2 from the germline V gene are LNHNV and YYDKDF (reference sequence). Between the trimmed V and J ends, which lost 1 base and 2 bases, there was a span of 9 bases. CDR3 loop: CATSRVQGPYEQYF. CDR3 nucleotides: TGTGCCACCAGCAGAGTACAGGGTCCCTACGAGCAGTACTTC.

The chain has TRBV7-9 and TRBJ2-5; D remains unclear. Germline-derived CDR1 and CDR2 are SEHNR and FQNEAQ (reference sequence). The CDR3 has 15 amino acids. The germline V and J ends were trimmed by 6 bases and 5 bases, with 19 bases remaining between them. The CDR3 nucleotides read TGTGCCAGCAGGAGACCTTCGGTAGAGGACGAGACCCAGTACTTC. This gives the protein CASRRPSVEDETQYF.

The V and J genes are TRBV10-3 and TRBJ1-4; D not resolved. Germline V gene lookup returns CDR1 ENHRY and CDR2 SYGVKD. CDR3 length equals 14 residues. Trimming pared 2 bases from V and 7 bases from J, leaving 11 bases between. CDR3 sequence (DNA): TGTGCCATCAGTGAGGGAACGGTGGGTGAAAAACTGTTTTTT. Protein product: CAISEGTVGEKLFF.

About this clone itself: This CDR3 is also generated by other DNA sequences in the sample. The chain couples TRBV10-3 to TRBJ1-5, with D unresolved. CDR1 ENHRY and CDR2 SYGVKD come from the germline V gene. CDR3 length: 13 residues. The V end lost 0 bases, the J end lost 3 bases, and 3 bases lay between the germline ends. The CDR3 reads CAISESFNQPQHF. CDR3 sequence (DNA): TGTGCCATCAGTGAGTCATTCAATCAGCCCCAGCATTTT.

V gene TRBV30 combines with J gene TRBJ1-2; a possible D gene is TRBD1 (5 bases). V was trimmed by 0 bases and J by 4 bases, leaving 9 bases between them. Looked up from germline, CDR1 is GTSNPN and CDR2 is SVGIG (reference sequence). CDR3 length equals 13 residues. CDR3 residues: CAWSVGGGYGYTF. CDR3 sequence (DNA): TGTGCCTGGAGTGTTGGGGGAGGCTATGGCTACACCTTC. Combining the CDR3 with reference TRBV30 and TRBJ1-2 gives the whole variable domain SQTIHQWPATLVQPVGSPLSLECTVEGTSNPNLYWYRQAAGRGLQLLFYSVGIGQISSEVPQNLSASRPQDRQFILSSKKLLLSDSGFYLCAWSVGGGYGYTFGSGTRLTVV.

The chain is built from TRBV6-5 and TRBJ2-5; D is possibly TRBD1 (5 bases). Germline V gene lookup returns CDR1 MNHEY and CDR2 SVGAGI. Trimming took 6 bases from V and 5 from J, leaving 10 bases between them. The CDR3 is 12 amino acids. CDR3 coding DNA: TGTGCCAGCAGGGGGCGGATGGAGACCCAGTACTTC. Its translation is CASRGRMETQYF.

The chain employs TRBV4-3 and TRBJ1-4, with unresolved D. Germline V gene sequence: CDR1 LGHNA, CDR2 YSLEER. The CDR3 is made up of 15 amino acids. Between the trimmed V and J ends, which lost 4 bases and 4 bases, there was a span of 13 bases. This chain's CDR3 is CASSPRHSGNEKLFF. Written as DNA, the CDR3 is TGCGCCAGCAGCCCGAGGCACTCCGGTAATGAAAAACTGTTTTTT.

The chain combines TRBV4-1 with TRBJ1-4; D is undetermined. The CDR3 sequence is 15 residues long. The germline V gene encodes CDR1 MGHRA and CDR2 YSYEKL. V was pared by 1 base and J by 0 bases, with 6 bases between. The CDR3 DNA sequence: TGCGCCAGCAGCCAAGCGGTGGCAACTAATGAAAAACTGTTTTTT. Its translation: CASSQAVATNEKLFF.

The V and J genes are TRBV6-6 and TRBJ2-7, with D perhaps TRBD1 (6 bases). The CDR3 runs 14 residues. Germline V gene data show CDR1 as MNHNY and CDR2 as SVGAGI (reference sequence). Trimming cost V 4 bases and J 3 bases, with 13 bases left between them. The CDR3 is CASSSQQGFYEQYF. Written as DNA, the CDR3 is TGTGCCAGCAGTTCACAACAGGGTTTCTACGAGCAGTACTTC.

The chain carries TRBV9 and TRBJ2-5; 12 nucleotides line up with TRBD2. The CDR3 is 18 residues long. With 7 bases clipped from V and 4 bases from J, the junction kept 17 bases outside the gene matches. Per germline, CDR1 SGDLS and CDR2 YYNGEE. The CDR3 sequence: CASGLVASGRAGRETQYF. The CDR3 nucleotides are TGTGCCAGCGGCCTCGTGGCTAGCGGGAGGGCCGGTCGAGAGACCCAGTACTTC.

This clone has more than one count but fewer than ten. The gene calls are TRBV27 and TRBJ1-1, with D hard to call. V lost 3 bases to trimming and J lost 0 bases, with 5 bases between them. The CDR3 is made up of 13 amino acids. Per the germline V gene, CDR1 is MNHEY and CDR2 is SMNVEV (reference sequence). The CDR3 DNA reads TGTGCCAGCAGTTTTTCGATGAACACTGAAGCTTTCTTT. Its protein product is CASSFSMNTEAFF.

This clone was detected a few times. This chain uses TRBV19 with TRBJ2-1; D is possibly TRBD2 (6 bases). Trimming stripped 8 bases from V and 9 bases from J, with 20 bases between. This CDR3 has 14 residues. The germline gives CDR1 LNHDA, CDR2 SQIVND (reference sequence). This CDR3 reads CASPGPQRRAEQFF. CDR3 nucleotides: TGTGCCAGTCCCGGGCCCCAGCGGAGGGCTGAGCAGTTCTTC.

For the CDR3, the DNA is TGTGCCAGCAGTTACGAGTCGGGGTGGACCACTGAAGCTTTCTTT. This translates into CASSYESGWTTEAFF. This chain uses TRBV6-5 with TRBJ1-1, with D uncertain. The germline V gene has CDR1 MNHEY and CDR2 SVGAGI. The CDR3 is 15 amino acids. Trimming removed 2 bases from V and 4 bases from J, with 14 bases in between.

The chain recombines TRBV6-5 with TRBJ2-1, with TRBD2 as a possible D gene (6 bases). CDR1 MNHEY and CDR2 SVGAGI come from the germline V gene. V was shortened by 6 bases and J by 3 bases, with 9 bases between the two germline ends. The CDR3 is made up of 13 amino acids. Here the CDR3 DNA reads TGTGCCAGCAGCCGGAGGGTCTACAATGAGCAGTTCTTC. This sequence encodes CASSRRVYNEQFF.